This T cell receptor beta chain came from a study of T-cell reconstitution after alpha-beta-depleted transplantation in children. General study findings and limits: Recipient T cells and thymic progenitors that survived were the source of the high TCRbeta diversity seen at day 60 in some patients. Roughly two months post-transplant, alpha-beta T cells reportedly originated from several hundred graft clones that had expanded.

The TCRbeta library incorporated unique molecular identifiers. From the PCR reads, TCRdb called clonotypes with MiXCR, one entry per CDR3 protein. Seen here are a few hundred thousand distinct CDR3 sequences, approximately 30% observed once, and the top ten hold around 36%. This CDR3 spans 14 amino acids. With 2 bases removed from V and 5 bases from J, the gap between germline ends came to 10 bases. Only a few counts were recorded for this clonotype. Its specificity is not known. This chain connects TRBV12-3 or TRBV12-4 to TRBJ1-5; unclear D gene. The origin of this receptor is a boy in the first two years of life with Wiskott-Aldrich syndrome, due to receive a stem cell transplant. The starting material was PBMCs, obtained before TCRalphabeta/CD19-depleted stem cell transplant. The CDR3: CASSLKWVDQPQHF. The DNA of the CDR3 is TGTGCCAGCAGTTTAAAGTGGGTAGATCAGCCCCAGCATTTT.